A single sample is the source of the 14 T cell receptor beta chains below, sequenced in a study of vaccination effects on CD4 cells after COVID-19. Antigens for these TCRs are unknown. ViraFEST used viral peptide pools to expand antigen-specific CD4+ T cells before sequencing. Subsequent to less than eleven days of culture, CD4+ T cells were isolated. This individual contracted SARS-CoV-2 between March and December 2020, as verified by PCR. TCRdb's table, derived via immunoSEQ multiplex PCR, lists solely in-frame clones and lacks some. This sample yields some 56,000 clones, of which more than 65% are seen a single time; around 5% belongs to the top ten. The input for sequencing was CD4+ T cells from PBMCs cultured with HIV peptides, taken before COVID-19 vaccination. Subset described: HIV-1 Nef peptide pool negative control/reference culture. All receptors derive from a human donor who had a prior SARS-CoV-2 infection.

This clone was observed a few times. The J gene is TRBJ1-1, the V gene TRBV4-1, with unresolved D. From germline, CDR1 is MGHRA and CDR2 YSYEKL. The CDR3 has 13 residues. V lost 4 bases and J 1 base, leaving 7 bases between the germline ends. This chain's CDR3 is CASSPQWNTEAFF. The CDR3 nucleotides are TGCGCCAGCAGCCCTCAATGGAACACTGAAGCTTTCTTT.

V and J are TRBV5-1 and TRBJ2-7; 10 bases fit TRBD1. The CDR3 has 14 amino acids. V shed 6 bases, J shed 6 bases, and the junction held 9 bases outside the gene matches. CDR1 SGHRS and CDR2 YFSETQ come from the germline V gene. The CDR3, as DNA: TGCGCCAGCACATCGGACAGGGGGTTCTCCGAGCAGTACTTC. Protein: CASTSDRGFSEQYF.

CDR3 sequence reads: CASRWSTSGSPSSYNEQFF. CDR3 nucleotides: TGTGCCAGTAGATGGTCGACTAGCGGGAGCCCTAGCTCCTACAATGAGCAGTTCTTC. The chain combines TRBV19 with TRBJ2-1, with 12 bases aligning to TRBD2. The V and J ends lost 6 bases and 0 bases, in that order; junction bases with no gene match: 12. CDR1 is LNHDA and CDR2 is SQIVND in the germline V gene (reference sequence). The length of the CDR3 is 19 residues.

The rearrangement uses TRBV18 and TRBJ2-1; 8 bases map to TRBD1. In germline, CDR1 is KGHSH, CDR2 LQKENI. This CDR3 region has 16 residues. With V trimmed by 4 bases and J by 1 base, 6 bases remained unmatched. CDR3 in amino acids: CASSRSGQGSYNEQFF. The CDR3 nucleotides read TGTGCCAGCTCACGTTCCGGACAGGGTTCCTACAATGAGCAGTTCTTC.

This clone was seen a handful of times. The chain has TRBV9 and TRBJ2-5, with 8 positions matching TRBD2. Trimming at V came to 0 bases and at J to 1 base, leaving 5 bases not matched to a gene. Germline V gene lookup returns CDR1 SGDLS and CDR2 YYNGEE. The CDR3 has 16 amino acids. The chain's CDR3 is CASSVAGGRTQETQYF. CDR3 coding DNA: TGTGCCAGCAGCGTAGCGGGGGGGAGAACCCAAGAGACCCAGTACTTC.

The chain has TRBV20-1 and TRBJ1-2; the D gene is possibly TRBD1 (5 bases). The CDR3 has 16 amino acids. Germline V gene data show CDR1 as DFQATT and CDR2 as SNEGSKA (reference sequence). Between the trimmed V and J ends, which lost 3 bases and 10 bases, there was a span of 27 bases. CDR3 residues: CSASIWTPKTYGDYTF. DNA of the CDR3: TGCAGTGCTAGTATCTGGACACCGAAAACCTATGGGGACTACACCTTC.

The chain is built from TRBV3-1 (or the pseudogene TRBV3-2) and TRBJ1-4; D call uncertain. The CDR3 runs 15 residues. V was cut by 4 bases and J by 7 bases, with 16 bases left in between. From germline, CDR1 is LGHDT and CDR2 YNNKEL (reference sequence). The CDR3 sequence: CASSPLGKGGEKLFF. In DNA, the CDR3 is TGTGCCAGCAGCCCATTGGGGAAGGGTGGTGAAAAACTGTTTTTT.

The J gene is TRBJ1-2, the V gene TRBV5-6; 10 positions agree with TRBD1. Germline V gene data show CDR1 as SGHDT and CDR2 as YYEEEE. V was clipped by 4 bases and J by 6 bases; unmatched bases: 9. CDR3 length equals 15 residues. DNA for the CDR3: TGTGCCAGCAGCATAGACAGGGGGCGGATAGATGGCTACACCTTC. It is translated as CASSIDRGRIDGYTF.

The chain joins TRBV5-1 to TRBJ2-5; TRBD1 might be the D (5 bases). V was pared by 2 bases and J by 3 bases, with 17 bases between. CDR1 is SGHRS and CDR2 is YFSETQ in the germline V gene. The CDR3 runs to 16 residues. CDR3 sequence: CASSFSAGHPEETQYF. Here the CDR3 DNA reads TGCGCCAGCAGCTTTTCTGCCGGACACCCCGAAGAGACCCAGTACTTC.

This rearrangement joins TRBV2 to TRBJ2-7; D gene unclear. V was clipped by 2 bases and J by 2 bases, with 7 bases between them. The CDR3 runs to 13 residues. CDR1 is SNHLY and CDR2 is FYNNEI in the germline V gene. CDR3 DNA sequence: TGTGCCAGCAGTGAACGCCTCGCCTACGAGCAGTACTTC. Protein sequence: CASSERLAYEQYF.

This sequence joins TRBV7-6 and TRBJ2-3; no definite D call. V lost 1 base to trimming and J lost 6 bases, with 14 bases between them. The germline V gene encodes CDR1 SGHVS and CDR2 FNYEAQ. The CDR3 totals 15 residues. The CDR3 region is CASSLGSHTVDTQYF. The CDR3 DNA follows: TGTGCCAGCAGCTTAGGTAGTCACACGGTGGATACGCAGTATTTT.

The chain carries TRBV5-1 and TRBJ2-5; no clear D. This CDR3 contains 13 residues. CDR1 SGHRS and CDR2 YFSETQ come from the germline V gene. V lost 3 bases to trimming and J lost 5 bases, with 11 bases between them. This CDR3 reads CASSSDEAETQYF. The CDR3 nucleotides read TGCGCCAGCAGCTCGGACGAAGCGGAGACCCAGTACTTC.

The chain is built from TRBV6-5 and TRBJ1-2; TRBD1 is a possible D gene (6 bases). V lost 0 bases to trimming and J lost 2 bases, with 10 bases between them. The length of the CDR3 is 15 residues. Germline lookup yields CDR1 MNHEY and CDR2 SVGAGI. For the CDR3, the DNA is TGTGCCAGCAGTTACTCGACAGGACCCAACTATGGCTACACCTTC. It is translated as CASSYSTGPNYGYTF.

The V gene is TRBV4-2, the J gene TRBJ1-5; no definite D call. The CDR3 runs to 13 residues. Trimming took 1 base from V and 5 from J, leaving 6 bases between them. CDR1 is LGHNA and CDR2 is YNFKEQ in the germline V gene. CDR3 in amino acids: CASSQVGDQPQHF. CDR3 DNA: TGTGCCAGCAGCCAAGTTGGGGATCAGCCCCAGCATTTT.